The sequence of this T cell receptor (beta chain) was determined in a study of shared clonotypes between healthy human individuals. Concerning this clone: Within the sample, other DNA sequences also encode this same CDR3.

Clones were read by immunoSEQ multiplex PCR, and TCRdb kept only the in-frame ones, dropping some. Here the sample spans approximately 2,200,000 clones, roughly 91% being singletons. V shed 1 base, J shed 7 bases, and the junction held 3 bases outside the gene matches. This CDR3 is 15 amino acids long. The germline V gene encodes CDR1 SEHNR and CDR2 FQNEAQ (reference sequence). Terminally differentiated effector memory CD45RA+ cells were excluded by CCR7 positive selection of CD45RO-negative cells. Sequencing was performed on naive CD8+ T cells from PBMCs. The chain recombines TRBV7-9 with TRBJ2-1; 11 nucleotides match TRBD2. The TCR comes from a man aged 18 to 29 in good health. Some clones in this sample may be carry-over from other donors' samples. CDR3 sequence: CASSLELAGVNEQFF. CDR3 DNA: TGTGCCAGCAGCTTAGAACTAGCGGGAGTAAATGAGCAGTTCTTC.